The 25 T cell receptor beta chains listed next were all sequenced from one sample in a study of blood T cell repertoires in COVID-19. Method: immunoSEQ multiplex PCR; TCRdb's copy keeps in-frame clones and lacks some. The data show around 200,000 clones, about 80% seen once. The sequenced sample was peripheral blood. The source is a man aged 25-45 years with active or convalescent COVID-19.

CDR3 region: CASSFGGYGNTIYF. DNA for the CDR3: TGTGCCAGCAGCTTTGGAGGGTACGGAAACACCATATATTTT. The chain combines TRBV3-1 (or the pseudogene TRBV3-2) with TRBJ1-3, with D unclear. The ends were cut back, 5 bases at V and 4 bases at J, with 12 bases in the middle. Per germline, CDR1 LGHDT and CDR2 YNNKEL (reference sequence). This CDR3 region has 14 residues.

The chain links TRBV27 to TRBJ2-1; 8 nucleotides line up with TRBD2. The junction had 11 bases not matched to a gene; V was cut back by 3 bases and J by 1 base. The CDR3 consists of 18 residues. In germline, CDR1 is MNHEY, CDR2 SMNVEV (reference sequence). CDR3 bases: TGTGCCAGCAGTTTGGTGACTAGCGCAATCCAATCCTACAATGAGCAGTTCTTC. It codes for CASSLVTSAIQSYNEQFF.

The chain combines TRBV3-1 (or the pseudogene TRBV3-2) with TRBJ1-1, with 8 nucleotides matching TRBD1. The V gene's germline CDR1 is LGHDT and CDR2 YNNKEL (reference sequence). V dropped 7 bases and J dropped 5; count of bases not matched to a gene: 6. The CDR3 has 13 residues. The CDR3 spells CASNPQGDTEAFF. CDR3 coding DNA: TGTGCCAGCAACCCACAGGGGGATACTGAAGCTTTCTTT.

This sequence joins TRBV7-8 and TRBJ1-1; maybe TRBD1 (5 bases). This CDR3 is built from 13 residues. V was shortened by 3 bases and J by 7 bases, with 12 bases between the two germline ends. The V gene's germline CDR1 is SGHVS and CDR2 FQNEAQ. The CDR3 protein is CASSFGWGVEAFF. CDR3 in DNA: TGTGCCAGCAGCTTCGGGTGGGGGGTTGAAGCTTTCTTT.

The CDR3 nucleotides are TGTGCCAGCAGCGGATCTAGCGGGAGGATCACCGGGGAGCTGTTTTTT. Its translation: CASSGSSGRITGELFF. The chain links TRBV9 to TRBJ2-2; 11 nucleotides agree with TRBD2. V shed 3 bases, J shed 4 bases, and the junction held 5 bases outside the gene matches. Germline assignment: CDR1 SGDLS and CDR2 YYNGEE. The CDR3 totals 16 residues.

This chain joins TRBV5-1 and TRBJ2-6, with TRBD1 identical over 9 bases. V gave up 4 bases and J gave up 0 bases; unmatched junction bases: 5. The CDR3 totals 17 residues. The germline gives CDR1 SGHRS, CDR2 YFSETQ. The CDR3 DNA sequence: TGCGCCAGCAGCCCCGGGACAGGGTTCTCTGGGGCCAACGTCCTGACTTTC. Translating it yields CASSPGTGFSGANVLTF. Together with reference TRBV5-1 and TRBJ2-6, the CDR3 gives the full variable domain: KAGVTQTPRYLIKTRGQQVTLSCSPISGHRSVSWYQQTPGQGLQFLFEYFSETQRNKGNFPGRFSGRQFSNSRSEMNVSTLELGDSALYLCASSPGTGFSGANVLTFGAGSRLTVL.

V gene TRBV6-6 combines with J gene TRBJ1-4, with D maybe TRBD1 (6 bases). Trimming shortened V by 2 bases and J by 3 bases, and 10 bases separated the two germline ends. Germline-derived CDR1 and CDR2 are MNHNY and SVGAGI (reference sequence). This CDR3 is built from 15 residues. The CDR3 coding sequence is TGTGCCAGCAGTTACGAAGGACAGCCTAATGAAAAACTGTTTTTT. This codes for CASSYEGQPNEKLFF.

Only one count was recorded for this clone. The genes are TRBV4-1 and TRBJ2-3; 8 bases agree with TRBD2. The germline gives CDR1 MGHRA, CDR2 YSYEKL. The CDR3 has 17 amino acids. The junction had 6 bases not matched to a gene; V was cut back by 1 base and J by 0 bases. The CDR3 region is CASSQGAAGGSTDTQYF. CDR3 nucleotides: TGCGCCAGCAGCCAAGGTGCGGCGGGGGGTAGCACAGATACGCAGTATTTT.

This sequence joins TRBV19 and TRBJ1-1; the match to TRBD1 covers 11 bases. Germline-derived CDR1 and CDR2 are LNHDA and SQIVND (reference sequence). The CDR3 sequence is 16 residues long. V was pared by 5 bases and J by 10 bases, with 15 bases of the junction left unmatched. The CDR3 reads CASSWSRDRGSRRAFF. The CDR3 DNA is TGTGCCAGTAGTTGGTCGCGGGACAGGGGGTCCCGAAGAGCTTTCTTT.

V and J are TRBV5-1 and TRBJ2-2; TRBD1 matches at 10 bases. The germline gives CDR1 SGHRS, CDR2 YFSETQ. The CDR3 loop spans 19 amino acids. V trimming: 3 bases; J trimming: 1 base; junction bases outside the gene matches: 12. The CDR3 protein is CASSSGQGGGSVNTGELFF. CDR3 coding DNA: TGCGCCAGCAGCTCCGGACAGGGGGGAGGTTCGGTGAACACCGGGGAGCTGTTTTTT.

J is TRBJ1-4 and V is TRBV30; 7 bases are a match to TRBD1. V lost 2 bases to trimming and J lost 7 bases; unmatched junction nucleotides: 7. In germline, CDR1 is GTSNPN, CDR2 SVGIG (reference sequence). The CDR3 totals 14 residues. This CDR3 is CAWSLSPGGEKLFF. CDR3 DNA: TGTGCCTGGAGTTTAAGCCCAGGGGGTGAAAAACTGTTTTTT.

This chain joins TRBV7-9 and TRBJ1-2; D is uncertain. CDR3 length: 16 amino acids. V lost 5 bases and J lost 2, with 18 bases in between. The germline CDR1 and CDR2 sequences are SEHNR and FQNEAQ (reference sequence). CDR3 protein: CASSALHRDPNYGYTF. DNA for the CDR3: TGTGCCAGCAGCGCCCTACACAGAGATCCCAACTATGGCTACACCTTC.

This clone has a handful of counts. The chain joins TRBV2 to TRBJ1-4; perhaps TRBD1 as D (6 bases). Trimming took off 6 bases at V and 1 base at J, with 15 bases between the two ends. The germline V gene encodes CDR1 SNHLY and CDR2 FYNNEI. This CDR3 has 16 amino acids. CDR3 sequence (DNA): TGTGCCAGCAGCCCGGGACAAAAGTTAACTAATGAAAAACTGTTTTTT. This gives the protein CASSPGQKLTNEKLFF.

This clone appeared once. The chain combines TRBV29-1 with TRBJ2-1; the match to TRBD2 covers 12 bases. Germline V gene sequence: CDR1 SQVTM, CDR2 ANQGSEA. The CDR3 runs 17 residues. Trimming took 5 bases from V and 1 from J; bases not matched to a gene: 9. The DNA of the CDR3 is TGCAGCGTTCCCGGGGGACTAGCGGGCTATTCCTACAATGAGCAGTTCTTC. As protein: CSVPGGLAGYSYNEQFF.

Comment on this clone: Within the sample, other DNA sequences also encode this same CDR3. The CDR3 here is CASSVVSGELFF. The CDR3 DNA follows: TGTGCCAGCAGCGTGGTCAGCGGGGAGCTGTTTTTT. The genes are TRBV9 and TRBJ2-2; D call uncertain. The CDR3 sequence is 12 residues long. Germline V gives CDR1 SGDLS, CDR2 YYNGEE. Trimming removed 2 bases at V and 7 bases at J, with 6 bases between.

The chain recombines TRBV6-6 with TRBJ2-1, with TRBD2 matching over 10 bases. Germline CDR1 reads MNHNY; CDR2 reads SVGAGI (reference sequence). The CDR3 has 15 residues. J was trimmed by 7 bases and V by 6 bases; bases with no gene match: 9. The CDR3 DNA follows: TGTGCCAGCAGGAATGGACTAGCGGTCTTAAATGAGCAGTTCTTC. Protein: CASRNGLAVLNEQFF.

This chain links TRBV7-3 with TRBJ1-2; D may be TRBD1 (6 bases). The V gene lost 5 bases and the J gene lost 8 bases, with 15 bases spanning the gap. Germline CDR1 is SGHTA and CDR2 is FQGTGA. The CDR3 consists of 13 residues. This CDR3 reads CASSPGGGLGYTF. In nucleotides, the CDR3 is TGTGCCAGCAGCCCCGGGGGGGGGCTCGGCTACACCTTC.

This chain joins TRBV30 and TRBJ2-7; the D is unclear. There are 11 residues in the CDR3. The V gene's germline CDR1 is GTSNPN and CDR2 SVGIG (reference sequence). Trimming stripped 0 bases from V and 3 bases from J, with 3 bases between. CDR3 in DNA: TGTGCCTGGAGTGTTAACTACGAGCAGTACTTC. Amino acids: CAWSVNYEQYF.

This chain connects TRBV5-4 to TRBJ2-6; 12 bases are shared with TRBD1. Germline assignment: CDR1 SGHNT and CDR2 YYREEE (reference sequence). J gave up 2 bases and V 2 bases, and 5 bases lay outside the gene matches. This CDR3 is built from 18 residues. This CDR3 is CASSFGDRGRAGANVLTF. The CDR3 region has the DNA TGTGCCAGCAGCTTTGGGGACAGGGGGCGCGCTGGGGCCAACGTCCTGACTTTC.

This chain connects TRBV12-3 or TRBV12-4 to TRBJ1-3, with D hard to call. The CDR3 extends over 13 amino acids. The V gene lost 8 bases and the J gene lost 0 bases, with 8 bases spanning the gap. The CDR3 DNA reads as TGTGCCAGCCCCTCAGGCTCTGGAAACACCATATATTTT. It specifies CASPSGSGNTIYF.

This chain uses TRBV6-5 with TRBJ1-1; 7 nucleotides agree with TRBD1. Looked up from germline, CDR1 is MNHEY and CDR2 is SVGAGI. The CDR3 loop spans 14 amino acids. J gave up 7 bases and V 5 bases, and 10 bases lay outside the gene matches. The CDR3 region has the DNA TGTGCCAGCAGTCCGCAGGGGGTTTTACATGAAGCTTTCTTT. It specifies CASSPQGVLHEAFF.

The DNA for the CDR3 is TGTGCCAGCAGTTTACGTCGGACAGTTAATCAGCCCCAGCATTTT. Translating it yields CASSLRRTVNQPQHF. V usage is TRBV28 and J usage is TRBJ1-5; possibly TRBD1 for D (6 bases). The CDR3 runs 15 residues. Trimming removed 2 bases from V and 4 bases from J, with 12 bases in between. Germline values: CDR1 MDHEN, CDR2 SYDVKM.

This sequence joins TRBV5-1 and TRBJ2-2, with D uncertain. This CDR3 has 14 residues. The germline V gene has CDR1 SGHRS and CDR2 YFSETQ. Between the trimmed V and J ends, which lost 1 base and 8 bases, there was a span of 12 bases. The DNA for the CDR3 is TGCGCCAGCAGCTTGCAGGAAAGAACGGGGGAGCTGTTTTTT. This encodes CASSLQERTGELFF. The variable domain in full, with the rest retrieved from reference TRBV5-1 and TRBJ2-2, is KAGVTQTPRYLIKTRGQQVTLSCSPISGHRSVSWYQQTPGQGLQFLFEYFSETQRNKGNFPGRFSGRQFSNSRSEMNVSTLELGDSALYLCASSLQERTGELFFGEGSRLTVL.

The CDR3 is CASSLGQGLYNEQFF. CDR3 coding DNA: TGTGCCAGCAGCCTAGGACAGGGCCTCTACAATGAGCAGTTCTTC. The gene calls are TRBV7-2 and TRBJ2-1; TRBD1 matches 8 bases. The trim removed 5 bases at V and 3 bases at J, leaving 6 bases unmatched. There are 15 residues in the CDR3. Germline V gene data show CDR1 as SGHTA and CDR2 as FQGNSA.

This rearrangement joins TRBV6-4 to TRBJ1-1; 9 nucleotides agree with TRBD1. The germline CDR1 and CDR2 sequences are MRHNA and SNTAGT. The CDR3 is 18 residues long. The V and J ends lost 3 bases and 0 bases, in that order; junction bases with no gene match: 11. CDR3 residues: CASSELTGTGTMNTEAFF. The CDR3 coding sequence is TGTGCCAGCAGTGAACTCACCGGGACAGGGACGATGAACACTGAAGCTTTCTTT.